What follows describes a single T cell receptor (beta chain). This entry belongs to a study of CD8 T cells in ankylosing spondylitis. CDR3 size: 14 residues. Germline CDR1 reads DFQATT; CDR2 reads SNEGSKA (reference sequence). The V and J ends lost 0 bases and 0 bases respectively, with 6 bases between them. TCRdb used MiXCR to reprocess the 5' RACE reads, holding one entry per CDR3 protein. This repertoire shows 250,000 or so distinct CDR3 sequences, roughly 25% found once; its top ten account for roughly 0.67%. This clonotype was sampled from a male donor with ankylosing spondylitis or in good health (not recorded which). This chain links TRBV20-1 with TRBJ1-5; D is ambiguous. The specimen sequenced was blood, either unsorted or a sorted T cell fraction (not recorded which). The CDR3 DNA reads TGCAGTGCTAGAGACGATACTAGCAATCAGCCCCAGCATTTT. Its translation: CSARDDTSNQPQHF.